This TCR beta chain was observed in a study of cytomegalovirus exposure and HLA in healthy donors. Each donor's status was that of a healthy bone marrow donor. Vbeta (60) and Jbeta (13) primers were used in the PCR. Sequencing used immunoSEQ multiplex PCR; TCRdb keeps in-frame clones, though not all of them. There are some 130,000 clones in the sample; roughly 85% occur only once, and 6.5% to 7% lies in the top ten. Germline V CDR1 and CDR2: SNHLY, FYNNEI. The CDR3 runs 17 residues. After removal of 3 bases from V and 2 bases from J, the junction contained 4 bases not matched to a gene. The genes are TRBV2 and TRBJ2-2; 12 bases fit TRBD2. Material for sequencing was PBMCs. The clonotype was recovered from a middle-aged man in good health and CMV-seropositive. CDR3 sequence reads: CASSELAGGPNTGELFF. In DNA, the CDR3 is TGTGCCAGCAGTGAGCTAGCGGGAGGGCCTAACACCGGGGAGCTGTTTTTT.